This T cell receptor beta chain came from a study of Ad26.COV2.S vaccination and SARS-CoV-2 variants. Some clones are missing from TCRdb's copy, which holds only in-frame ones; the method was immunoSEQ multiplex PCR. The table lists just over 350,000 clones, approximately 85% of them singletons. Stated treatment: over 15 received Ad26.COV2.S at low or high dose, single or two shots; roughly 5 received placebo; per-sample allocation not given. All samples were drawn on day 63, counting from the first vaccine or placebo injection. Study observations and caveats: Individuals receiving vaccine had higher spike-specific TCR breadth than placebo recipients did.

A remark on this clone: Its antigen is unidentified.

The source is a person between 18 and 65 years old who received the Ad26.COV2.S COVID-19 vaccine or a placebo. This specimen was peripheral blood, taken in a trial of Ad26.COV2.S vaccine versus placebo.

In DNA form, the CDR3 reads TGTGCCACCAAGGCCTGGGACAGCCTACGAGGGCAGTACTTC. Its protein is CATKAWDSLRGQYF. The chain uses TRBV10-3 and TRBJ2-7; 7 bases are shared with TRBD1. This CDR3 is 14 amino acids long. The germline V gene has CDR1 ENHRY and CDR2 SYGVKD. Unmatched junction bases numbered 18, after V lost 10 bases and J lost 9 bases.